This record looks at one T cell receptor beta chain sequence and its context. The data stem from a study of blood T cell repertoires in COVID-19. Across the whole study: Sites across the United States, Italy and Spain contributed samples from acute and convalescent COVID-19.

Enrolment of Seattle patients took place during active infection, and they were followed longitudinally. The CDR3 contains 16 residues. V gave up 5 bases and J gave up 0 bases; unmatched junction bases: 6. Germline V CDR1 and CDR2: PRHDT, FYEKMQ (reference sequence). As processed by the authors: Counts of nucleated cells, estimated from reference gene primer amplification, were obtained. Method: immunoSEQ multiplex PCR; TCRdb's copy keeps in-frame clones and lacks some. V and J calls and clone size are copied from that table; D and trimming were computed from the DNA. The repertoire holds 150,000 or so clones, with approximately 92% as singletons.

The sequence came from a man younger than 30 with COVID-19, enrolled during active disease. This chain links TRBV13 with TRBJ2-5; 10 nucleotides line up with TRBD2. Sequencing input: peripheral blood. CDR3 DNA: TGTGCCAGCAGCATAGCGGGAGGCCCGTACCAAGAGACCCAGTACTTC. Translating gives CASSIAGGPYQETQYF.